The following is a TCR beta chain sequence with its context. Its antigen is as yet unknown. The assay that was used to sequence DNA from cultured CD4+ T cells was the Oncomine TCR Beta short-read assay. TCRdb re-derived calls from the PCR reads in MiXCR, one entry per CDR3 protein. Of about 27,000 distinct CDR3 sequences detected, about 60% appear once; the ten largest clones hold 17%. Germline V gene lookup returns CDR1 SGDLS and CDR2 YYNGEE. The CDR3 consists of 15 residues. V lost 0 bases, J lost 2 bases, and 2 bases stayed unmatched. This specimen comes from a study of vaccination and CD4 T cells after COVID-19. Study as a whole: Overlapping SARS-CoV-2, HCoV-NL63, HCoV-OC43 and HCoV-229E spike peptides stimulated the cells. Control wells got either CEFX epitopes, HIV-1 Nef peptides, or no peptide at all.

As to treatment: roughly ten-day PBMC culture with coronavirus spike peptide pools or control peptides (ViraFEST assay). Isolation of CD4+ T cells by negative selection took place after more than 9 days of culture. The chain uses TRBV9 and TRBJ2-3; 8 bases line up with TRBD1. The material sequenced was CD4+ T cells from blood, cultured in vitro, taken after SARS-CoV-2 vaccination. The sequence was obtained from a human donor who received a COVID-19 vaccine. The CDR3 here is CASSVETGVTDTQYF. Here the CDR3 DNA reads TGTGCCAGCAGCGTAGAGACAGGGGTCACAGATACGCAGTATTTT. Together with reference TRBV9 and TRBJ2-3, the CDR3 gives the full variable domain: DSGVTQTPKHLITATGQRVTLRCSPRSGDLSVYWYQQSLDQGLQFLIQYYNGEERAKGNILERFSAQQFPDLHSELNLSSLELGDSALYFCASSVETGVTDTQYFGPGTRLTVL.